The 7 T cell receptor beta chains reported below all come from one sample, sequenced in a study of blood T cell repertoires in COVID-19. The repertoire was sequenced with immunoSEQ multiplex PCR; TCRdb's copy has only in-frame clones and lacks some. This table has more than 200,000 clones, 85% to 90% appearing once. The sample taken for sequencing was PBMCs or T cells enriched from blood (not recorded which). Receptor source: a young woman who had recovered from COVID-19.

J is TRBJ1-6 and V is TRBV28; D possibly corresponds to TRBD1 (5 bases). Looked up from germline, CDR1 is MDHEN and CDR2 is SYDVKM. The CDR3 contains 14 residues. V lost 6 bases to trimming and J lost 5 bases, with 11 bases between them. The CDR3 bases are TGTGCCAGCAGACTCCAGGGAAATAATTCACCCCTCCACTTT. Translated: CASRLQGNNSPLHF. Complete variable domain (other parts from reference TRBV28 and TRBJ1-6): DVKVTQSSRYLVKRTGEKVFLECVQDMDHENMFWYRQDPGLGLRLIYFSYDVKMKEKGDIPEGYSVSREKKERFSLILESASTNQTSMYLCASRLQGNNSPLHFGNGTRLTVT.

The chain joins TRBV5-5 to TRBJ1-1, with 10 bases that match TRBD1. Germline V lookup: CDR1 SGHKS, CDR2 YYEKEE (reference sequence). CDR3 length: 16 amino acids. The ends lost 4 bases at V and 0 bases at J; junction bases unmatched: 6. CDR3 loop: CASSPRDRGLNTEAFF. The CDR3 region has the DNA TGTGCCAGCAGCCCCCGGGACAGGGGTCTGAACACTGAAGCTTTCTTT.

This clone appeared a single time. The chain combines TRBV28 with TRBJ1-3, with D possibly TRBD1 on 5 matching bases. This CDR3 comprises 14 residues. Germline CDR1 MDHEN, CDR2 SYDVKM. V was pared by 9 bases and J by 1 base, with 13 bases between. The CDR3 coding sequence is TGTGCCAGTCTAACGGCAGGGTCTGGAAACACCATATATTTT. Protein sequence: CASLTAGSGNTIYF.

The chain joins TRBV5-1 to TRBJ2-5; 7 nucleotides align to TRBD2. The CDR3 is 15 amino acids. V shed 3 bases and J 2 bases; nucleotides not matched to a gene: 7. Per germline, CDR1 SGHRS and CDR2 YFSETQ. In DNA, the CDR3 is TGCGCCAGCAGCTCGGGATCTAGCGGACAAGAGACCCAGTACTTC. It codes for CASSSGSSGQETQYF.

The chain couples TRBV7-9 to TRBJ2-5; 8 positions match TRBD2. V lost 10 bases to trimming and J lost 5 bases; unmatched junction nucleotides: 15. The CDR3 extends over 15 amino acids. The V gene's germline CDR1 is SEHNR and CDR2 FQNEAQ (reference sequence). The chain's CDR3 is CATIQGREEGETQYF. Written as DNA, the CDR3 is TGTGCCACCATACAAGGGCGGGAGGAAGGGGAGACCCAGTACTTC.

The chain has TRBV7-9 and TRBJ1-1, with 7 bases fitting TRBD1. Germline V gene sequence: CDR1 SEHNR, CDR2 FQNEAQ (reference sequence). Trimming removed 8 bases from V and 10 bases from J; junction bases left unmatched: 19. The CDR3 totals 15 residues. DNA for the CDR3: TGTGCCAGCGGCGCAATAGCTACAGGGGCCGCTGGAGCTTTCTTT. It translates to CASGAIATGAAGAFF.

The chain employs TRBV27 and TRBJ2-1; D ambiguous. Germline-derived CDR1 and CDR2 are MNHEY and SMNVEV (reference sequence). V was trimmed by 3 bases and J by 7 bases, leaving 4 bases between them. The CDR3 has 11 residues. The CDR3, as DNA: TGTGCCAGCAGTTTCGGTAATGAGCAGTTCTTC. It specifies CASSFGNEQFF.